The T cell receptor (beta chain) described here comes from a study of blood T cell repertoires in COVID-19 (TCRdb year 2020). The study in broad terms: The collaborator samples originated in the United States, Italy and Spain and spanned the acute and convalescent phases of COVID-19. Samples were obtained from the ongoing ImmuneRACE study (first 160 participants) and from roughly 1,300 subjects provided by 6 global collaborators. The repertoires were released in a freely available public database meant as a resource for research on the immune response to SARS-CoV-2. Where available, HLA class I and class II types were taken from metadata supplied by the sample provider and were not determined by assay-based typing. Deeply sampled blood TCRbeta repertoires from subjects exposed to, actively infected with, or recovered from COVID-19 were included in the dataset. The material from the prospective study consisted of cDNA or gDNA derived from T cells, B-cell-depleted T cells, or PBMCs. Nearly every sample came with metadata listing a de-identified subject ID, COVID-19 status, age in years and sex.

TCRbeta CDR3 regions were amplified from genomic DNA using the immunoSEQ Assay, a bias-controlled multiplex PCR. On the authors' methods: Within the assay, amplification of reference gene primers was used to estimate how many nucleated cells each sample contained. Sequence reads were collapsed and filtered to measure the absolute abundance of every unique TCRbeta CDR3 rearrangement. Productive Simpson clonality was computed per sample as the square root of Simpson's diversity index over productive rearrangements. TCRdb obtained this table from immuneACCESS and retained in-frame rearrangements with V and J assigned. These tables miss some clones; where compared with another copy, unresolved V genes account for less than half of the shortfall, and the remainder is unexplained. Clone size and the V and J calls come from that table; the DNA yielded D and trimming. The sample profile shows more than 95,000 clones; nearly 90% of them were found once. The ten top clones hold roughly 1.2% of the sample.

V trim: 5 bases; J trim: 0 bases; unmatched bases: 6. As encoded in the germline V gene, CDR1 is KGHSH while CDR2 is LQKENI. From cysteine to phenylalanine, the CDR3 is 15 amino acids long. Only the CDR3 DNA is retained, 45 bases long and in frame from the first base. Whole blood was collected in K2EDTA tubes by collaborating institutions according to the institutions' own protocols. For TCRbeta analysis, collaborators shipped samples as frozen whole blood, isolated PBMCs, or DNA extracted from either of those sample types. Remarks on this clone: Its specific antigen is unknown. Base qualities are not provided; no much larger clone lies one nucleotide away.

Study-wide findings and limitations: How much clinical and demographic metadata was included differed by source and by participant, and the metadata was provided uncurated.

The sequencing input was peripheral blood. The chain uses TRBV18 and TRBJ2-7, with 8 bases aligning to TRBD2. The source of this sequence is a woman aged 80 or over with acute or convalescent COVID-19. The CDR3 region: CASSTGTSLSYEQYF. The sequence in DNA is TGTGCCAGCTCAACCGGGACTAGTCTCTCCTACGAGCAGTACTTC. Where the CDR3 stops, the reference TRBV18 and TRBJ2-7 genes take over; the full variable domain is NAGVMQNPRHLVRRRGQEARLRCSPMKGHSHVYWYRQLPEEGLKFMVYLQKENIIDESGMPKERFSAEFPKEGPSILRIQQVVRGDSAAYFCASSTGTSLSYEQYFGPGTRLTVT.